Below are 8 T cell receptor beta chains sequenced from a single sample in a study of STAT5B mutations in CD4+ large granular lymphocyte leukemia (dated by TCRdb to between 2021 and 2024). Library preparation used the immunoSEQ multiplex PCR assay. The table was pulled from immuneACCESS by TCRdb, which kept in-frame rearrangements only. Such tables lose some clones; where checked, under half of the loss comes from unresolved V genes, and the rest has no known cause. Recorded for this sample are about 29,000 clones; 60% to 85% of them occurred a single time. In total, the top ten clones hold around 0.98% of the sample. Sequencing was performed on CD4+ T cells from blood buffy coats. The receptor set was obtained from a human donor in good health.

V gene TRBV5-1 combines with J gene TRBJ2-4; 7 positions match TRBD1. Germline V gene sequence: CDR1 SGHRS, CDR2 YFSETQ. The CDR3 spans 14 residues. Losses at the gene ends were 7 bases for V and 11 bases for J; bases not matched to a gene: 15. The CDR3 spells CASARQGQRGVQYF. The CDR3 DNA reads TGCGCCAGCGCCAGACAGGGCCAGAGAGGAGTTCAGTACTTC.

This chain joins TRBV5-1 and TRBJ2-7; tentative D call: TRBD2 (6 bases). CDR3 length equals 14 residues. V was shortened by 2 bases and J by 7 bases, with 16 bases between the two germline ends. Germline V gives CDR1 SGHRS, CDR2 YFSETQ. The CDR3 loop reads CASSFRGTVLEQYV. The CDR3 nucleotides are TGCGCCAGCAGCTTTCGGGGGACCGTTTTGGAGCAGTACGTC.

V gene TRBV7-9 combines with J gene TRBJ2-5; TRBD1 aligns across 9 bases. With 5 bases clipped from V and 2 bases from J, the junction kept 6 bases outside the gene matches. This CDR3 is 15 amino acids long. Germline assignment: CDR1 SEHNR and CDR2 FQNEAQ (reference sequence). The CDR3 protein is CASSVPGQGQETQYF. CDR3 nucleotides: TGTGCCAGCAGCGTCCCGGGACAGGGTCAAGAGACCCAGTACTTC.

The chain links TRBV6-4 to TRBJ2-6, with D hard to call. This CDR3 spans 14 amino acids. Per the germline V gene, CDR1 is MRHNA and CDR2 is SNTAGT. The V and J ends lost 1 base and 4 bases respectively, with 5 bases between them. As DNA, the CDR3 is TGTGCCAGCAGTGACTTGGTAGGGGCCAACGTCCTGACTTTC. Amino acid sequence: CASSDLVGANVLTF.

This chain links TRBV2 with TRBJ1-5; D remains ambiguous. Germline lookup yields CDR1 SNHLY and CDR2 FYNNEI. The CDR3 contains 18 residues. V gave up 2 bases and J gave up 0 bases, with 17 bases separating them. CDR3 protein: CASSESYIFRLSNQPQHF. CDR3 DNA: TGTGCCAGCAGTGAATCGTATATTTTCAGGCTTAGCAATCAGCCCCAGCATTTT.

V and J are TRBV28 and TRBJ2-1, with 11 bases identical to TRBD2. Germline CDR1 reads MDHEN; CDR2 reads SYDVKM. The V gene end was trimmed by 6 bases and the J gene end by 5 bases; junction bases not matched to a gene: 6. The CDR3 has 15 amino acids. The CDR3 nucleotides are TGTGCCAGCAGGCCAACTAGCGGGAGCAACAATGAGCAGTTCTTC. This encodes CASRPTSGSNNEQFF.

The rearrangement links TRBV27 to TRBJ2-5; 7 bases are a match to TRBD1. V dropped 3 bases and J dropped 6; count of bases not matched to a gene: 4. Germline assignment: CDR1 MNHEY and CDR2 SMNVEV (reference sequence). CDR3 length equals 13 residues. DNA of the CDR3: TGTGCCAGCAGTTTGGGACAGAAGAAGACCCAGTACTTC. Amino acids: CASSLGQKKTQYF.

V and J are TRBV19 and TRBJ2-7; maybe TRBD2 (6 bases). Germline CDR1 reads LNHDA; CDR2 reads SQIVND (reference sequence). The CDR3 is 15 amino acids. V lost 1 base and J lost 6, with 16 bases in between. Here the CDR3 DNA reads TGTGCCAGTAGTATAGTGGGGACGGGAGAGACCGAGCAGTACTTC. Amino acids: CASSIVGTGETEQYF.